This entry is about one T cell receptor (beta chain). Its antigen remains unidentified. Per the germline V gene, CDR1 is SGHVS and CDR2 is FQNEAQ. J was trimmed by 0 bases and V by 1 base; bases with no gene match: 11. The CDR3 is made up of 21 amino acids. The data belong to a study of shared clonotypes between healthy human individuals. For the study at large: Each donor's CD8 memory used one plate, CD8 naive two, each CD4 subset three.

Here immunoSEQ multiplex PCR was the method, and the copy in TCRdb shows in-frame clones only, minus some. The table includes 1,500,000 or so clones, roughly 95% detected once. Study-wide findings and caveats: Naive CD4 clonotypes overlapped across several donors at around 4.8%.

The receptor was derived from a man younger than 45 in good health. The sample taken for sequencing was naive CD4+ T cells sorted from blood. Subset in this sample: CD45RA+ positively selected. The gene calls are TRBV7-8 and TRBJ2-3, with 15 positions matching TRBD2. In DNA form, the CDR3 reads TGTGCCAGCAGCTTAGAACGTAGGACTAGCGGGAGGGCCCCTAGCACAGATACGCAGTATTTT. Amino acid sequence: CASSLERRTSGRAPSTDTQYF.